This TCR beta chain originates from a study of T cell repertoires in cytomegalovirus infection. Study as a whole: HLA-B-restricted CMV epitopes that are well studied were used alongside recently identified HLA-C-restricted ones.

The CDR3 runs 16 residues. V lost 5 bases to trimming and J lost 4 bases, with 18 bases between them. Looked up from germline, CDR1 is MNHEY and CDR2 is SMNVEV (reference sequence). TCRdb redid the calling of the reads with MiXCR, one entry per CDR3 protein. The data contain roughly 34,000 distinct CDR3 sequences, approximately 52% of them singletons. A word on this clonotype: Its antigen is not known.

The sample consisted of CD8+ T cells from cultured PBMCs, taken from culture after CMV antigen stimulation. This chain connects TRBV27 to TRBJ1-3; D remains unclear. This TCR was recovered from a human donor in good health (CMV status not recorded). Some clones in this sample may be carry-over from other donors' samples. CDR3 loop: CASSPSGKSGGNTIYF. As DNA, the CDR3 is TGTGCCAGCAGTCCCTCGGGAAAATCCGGAGGAAACACCATATATTTT.